What follows is one TCR beta chain and its context. Its specificity is not known. These data belong to a study of a mutant IDH1 vaccine in newly diagnosed glioma. Study-level background: Previous care, which was radiotherapy, temozolomide, or both, most often involved both.

Time point meaning: week 23, last vaccination. Topical imiquimod accompanied each vaccine dose, which consisted of 300 ug of mutant IDH1 20-mer peptide. TCRdb keeps only in-frame clones here, not all; method: immunoSEQ multiplex PCR. The table shows tens of thousands of clones, with around 87% occurring only once. After removal of 6 bases from V and 5 bases from J, the junction contained 10 bases not matched to a gene. This CDR3 region has 15 residues. The germline V gene has CDR1 LGHNA and CDR2 YNFKEQ. This chain joins TRBV4-2 and TRBJ2-1; TRBD2 matches 7 bases. Source: PBMCs, taken from a glioma patient whose treatment included an IDH1 peptide vaccine. This TCR derives from a man aged 35 to 55 with glioma. CDR3 protein: CASRLGRGMNNEQFF. As DNA, the CDR3 is TGTGCCAGCAGACTAGGGCGGGGGATGAACAATGAGCAGTTCTTC.